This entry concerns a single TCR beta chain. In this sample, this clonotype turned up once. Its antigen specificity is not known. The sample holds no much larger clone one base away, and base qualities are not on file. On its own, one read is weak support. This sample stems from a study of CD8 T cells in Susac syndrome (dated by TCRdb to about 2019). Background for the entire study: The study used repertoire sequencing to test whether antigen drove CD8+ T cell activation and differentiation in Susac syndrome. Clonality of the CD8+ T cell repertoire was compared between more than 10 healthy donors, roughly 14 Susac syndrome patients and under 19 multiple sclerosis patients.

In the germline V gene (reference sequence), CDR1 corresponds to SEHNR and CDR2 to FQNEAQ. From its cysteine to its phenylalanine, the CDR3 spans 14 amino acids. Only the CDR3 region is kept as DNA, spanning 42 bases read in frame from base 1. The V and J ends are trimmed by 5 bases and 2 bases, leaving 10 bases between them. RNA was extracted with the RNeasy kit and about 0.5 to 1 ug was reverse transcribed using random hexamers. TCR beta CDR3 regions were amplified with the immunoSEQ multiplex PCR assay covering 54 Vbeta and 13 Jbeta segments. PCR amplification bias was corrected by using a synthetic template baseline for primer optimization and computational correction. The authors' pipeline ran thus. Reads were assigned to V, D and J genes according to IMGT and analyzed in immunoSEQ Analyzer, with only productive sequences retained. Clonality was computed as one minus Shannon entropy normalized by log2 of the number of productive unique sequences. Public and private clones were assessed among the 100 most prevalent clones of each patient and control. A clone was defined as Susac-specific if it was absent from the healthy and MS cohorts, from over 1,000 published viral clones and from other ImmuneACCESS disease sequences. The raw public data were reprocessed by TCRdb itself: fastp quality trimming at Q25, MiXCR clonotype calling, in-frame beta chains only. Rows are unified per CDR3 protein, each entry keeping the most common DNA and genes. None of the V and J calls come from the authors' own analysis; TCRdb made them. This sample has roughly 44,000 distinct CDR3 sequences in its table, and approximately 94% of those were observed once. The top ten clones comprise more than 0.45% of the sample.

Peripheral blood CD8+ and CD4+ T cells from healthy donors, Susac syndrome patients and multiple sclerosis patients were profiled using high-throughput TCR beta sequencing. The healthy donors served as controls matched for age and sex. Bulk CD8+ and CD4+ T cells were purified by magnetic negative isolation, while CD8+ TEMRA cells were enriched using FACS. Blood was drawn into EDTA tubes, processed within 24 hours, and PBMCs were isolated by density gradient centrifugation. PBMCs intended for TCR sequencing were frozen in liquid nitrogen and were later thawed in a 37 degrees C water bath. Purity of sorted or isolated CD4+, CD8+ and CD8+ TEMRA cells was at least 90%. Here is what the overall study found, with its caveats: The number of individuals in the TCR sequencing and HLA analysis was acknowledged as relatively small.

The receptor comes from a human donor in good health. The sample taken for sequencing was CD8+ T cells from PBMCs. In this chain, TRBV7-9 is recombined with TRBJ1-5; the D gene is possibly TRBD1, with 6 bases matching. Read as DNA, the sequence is TGTGCCAGCAGCCACGGGGGGCGCAATCAGCCCCAGCATTTT. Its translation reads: CASSHGGRNQPQHF.